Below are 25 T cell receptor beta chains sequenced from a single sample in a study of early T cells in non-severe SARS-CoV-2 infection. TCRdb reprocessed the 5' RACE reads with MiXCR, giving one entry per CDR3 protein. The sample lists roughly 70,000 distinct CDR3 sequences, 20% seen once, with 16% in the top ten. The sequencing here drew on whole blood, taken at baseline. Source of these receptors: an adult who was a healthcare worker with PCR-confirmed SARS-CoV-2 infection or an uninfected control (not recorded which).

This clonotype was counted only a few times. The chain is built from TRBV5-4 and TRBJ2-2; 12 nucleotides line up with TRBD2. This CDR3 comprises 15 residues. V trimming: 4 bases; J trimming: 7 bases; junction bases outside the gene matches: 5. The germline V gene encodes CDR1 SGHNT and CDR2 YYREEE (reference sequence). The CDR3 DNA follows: TGTGCCAGCAGCCTACCGGGACTAGCGGGCGGGGAGCTGTTTTTT. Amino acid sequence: CASSLPGLAGGELFF.

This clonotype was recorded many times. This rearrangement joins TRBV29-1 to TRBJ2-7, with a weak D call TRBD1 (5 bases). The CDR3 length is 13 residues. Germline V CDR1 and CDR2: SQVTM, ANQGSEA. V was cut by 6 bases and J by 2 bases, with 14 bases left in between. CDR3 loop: CSVKGEPTYEQYF. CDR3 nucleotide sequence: TGCAGCGTCAAAGGGGAACCAACCTACGAGCAGTACTTC.

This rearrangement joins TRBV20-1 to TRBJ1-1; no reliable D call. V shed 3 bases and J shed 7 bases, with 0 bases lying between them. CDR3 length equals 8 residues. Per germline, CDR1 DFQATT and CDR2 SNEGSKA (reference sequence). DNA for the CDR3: TGCAGTGCTAGTGAAGCTTTCTTT. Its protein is CSASEAFF.

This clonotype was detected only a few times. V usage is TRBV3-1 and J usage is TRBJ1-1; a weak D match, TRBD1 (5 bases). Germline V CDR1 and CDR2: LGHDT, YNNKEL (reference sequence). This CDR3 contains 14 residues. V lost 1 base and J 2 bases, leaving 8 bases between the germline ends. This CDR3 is CASSQVRVNTEAFF. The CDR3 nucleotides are TGTGCCAGCAGCCAAGTCAGGGTTAACACTGAAGCTTTCTTT.

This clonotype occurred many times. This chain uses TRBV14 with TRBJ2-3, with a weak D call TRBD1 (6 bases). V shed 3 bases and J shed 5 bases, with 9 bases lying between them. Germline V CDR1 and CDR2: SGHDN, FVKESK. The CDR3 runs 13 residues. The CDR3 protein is CASSQDSGDTQYF. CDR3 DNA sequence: TGTGCCAGCAGCCAGGACAGCGGAGATACGCAGTATTTT.

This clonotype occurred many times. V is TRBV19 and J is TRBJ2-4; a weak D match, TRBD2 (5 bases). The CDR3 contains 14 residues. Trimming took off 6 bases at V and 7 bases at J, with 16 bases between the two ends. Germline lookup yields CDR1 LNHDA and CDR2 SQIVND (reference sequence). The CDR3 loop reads CASRRARGDNIQYF. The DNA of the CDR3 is TGTGCCAGTAGGAGGGCTCGCGGTGATAACATTCAGTACTTC.

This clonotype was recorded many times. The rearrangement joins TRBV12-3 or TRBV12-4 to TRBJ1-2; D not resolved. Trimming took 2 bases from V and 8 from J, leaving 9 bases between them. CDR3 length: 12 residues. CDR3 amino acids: CASSLNRRGYTF. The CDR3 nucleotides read TGTGCCAGCAGTTTAAATAGGAGAGGCTACACCTTC.

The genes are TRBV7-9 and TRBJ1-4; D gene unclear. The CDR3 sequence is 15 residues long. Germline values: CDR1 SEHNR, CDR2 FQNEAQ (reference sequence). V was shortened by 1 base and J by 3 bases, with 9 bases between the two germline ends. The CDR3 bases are TGTGCCAGCAGCTTAGTGGGAGACTCTAATGAAAAACTGTTTTTT. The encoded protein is CASSLVGDSNEKLFF.

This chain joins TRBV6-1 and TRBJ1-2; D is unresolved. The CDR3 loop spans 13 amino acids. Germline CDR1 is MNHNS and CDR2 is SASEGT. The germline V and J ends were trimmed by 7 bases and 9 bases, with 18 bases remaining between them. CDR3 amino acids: CASTAETILSYTF. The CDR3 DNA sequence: TGTGCCAGCACCGCCGAGACCATTCTTAGCTACACCTTC.

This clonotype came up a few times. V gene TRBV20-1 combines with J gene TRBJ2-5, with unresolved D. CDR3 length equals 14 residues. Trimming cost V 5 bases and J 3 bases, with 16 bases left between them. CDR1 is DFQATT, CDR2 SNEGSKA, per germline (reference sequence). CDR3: CSAESAHQEETQYF. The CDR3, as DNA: TGCAGTGCTGAGAGCGCCCACCAAGAAGAGACCCAGTACTTC.

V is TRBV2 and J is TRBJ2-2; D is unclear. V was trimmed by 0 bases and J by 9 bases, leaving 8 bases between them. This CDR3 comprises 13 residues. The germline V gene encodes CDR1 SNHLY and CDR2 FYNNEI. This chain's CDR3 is CASSEAPTRELFF. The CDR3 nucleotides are TGTGCCAGCAGTGAAGCGCCTACCCGGGAGCTGTTTTTT.

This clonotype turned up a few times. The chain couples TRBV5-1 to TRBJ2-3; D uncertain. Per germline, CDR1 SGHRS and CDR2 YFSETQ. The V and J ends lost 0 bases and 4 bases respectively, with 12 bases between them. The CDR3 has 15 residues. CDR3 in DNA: TGCGCCAGCAGCTTGGCGTCAGTCACGTCAGATACGCAGTATTTT. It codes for CASSLASVTSDTQYF.

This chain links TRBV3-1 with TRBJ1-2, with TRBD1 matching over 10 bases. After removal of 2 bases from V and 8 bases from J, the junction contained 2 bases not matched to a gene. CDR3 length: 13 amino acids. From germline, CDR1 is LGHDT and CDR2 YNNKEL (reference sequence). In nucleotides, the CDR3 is TGTGCCAGCAGCCAACTGACAGGGGGCGGCTACACCTTC. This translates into CASSQLTGGGYTF.

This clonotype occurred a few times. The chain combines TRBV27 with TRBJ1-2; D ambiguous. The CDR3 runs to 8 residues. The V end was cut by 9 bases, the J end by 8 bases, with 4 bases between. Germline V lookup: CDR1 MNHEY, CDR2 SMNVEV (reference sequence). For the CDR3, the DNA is TGTGCCAGACAGGGCTACACCTTC. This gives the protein CARQGYTF.

CDR3 protein: CASSQDFEGRTQYF. In DNA form, the CDR3 reads TGCGCCAGCAGCCAAGATTTCGAGGGGAGGACCCAGTACTTC. J is TRBJ2-5 and V is TRBV4-1; D may be TRBD1 or TRBD2 (5 bases each). CDR1 is MGHRA, CDR2 YSYEKL, per germline. The CDR3 has 14 residues. Trimming took 0 bases from V and 7 from J, leaving 12 bases between them.

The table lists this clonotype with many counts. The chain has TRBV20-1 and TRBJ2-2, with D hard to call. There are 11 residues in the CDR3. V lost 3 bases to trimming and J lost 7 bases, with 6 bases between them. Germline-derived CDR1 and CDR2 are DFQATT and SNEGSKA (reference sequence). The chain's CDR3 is CSARFGGELFF. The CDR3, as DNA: TGCAGTGCTAGGTTTGGCGGGGAGCTGTTTTTT.

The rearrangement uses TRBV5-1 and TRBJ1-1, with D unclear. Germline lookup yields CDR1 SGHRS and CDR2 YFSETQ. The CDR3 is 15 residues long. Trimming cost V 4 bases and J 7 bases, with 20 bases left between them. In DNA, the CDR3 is TGCGCCAGCAGCCCCACTGTTTTGTGGAGTGGTGAAGCTTTCTTT. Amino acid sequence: CASSPTVLWSGEAFF.

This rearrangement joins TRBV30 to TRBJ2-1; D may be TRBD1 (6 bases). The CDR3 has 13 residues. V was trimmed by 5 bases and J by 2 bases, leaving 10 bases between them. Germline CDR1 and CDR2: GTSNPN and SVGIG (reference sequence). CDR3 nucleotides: TGTGCCTGGTACAGGGTCACCTACAATGAGCAGTTCTTC. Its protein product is CAWYRVTYNEQFF.

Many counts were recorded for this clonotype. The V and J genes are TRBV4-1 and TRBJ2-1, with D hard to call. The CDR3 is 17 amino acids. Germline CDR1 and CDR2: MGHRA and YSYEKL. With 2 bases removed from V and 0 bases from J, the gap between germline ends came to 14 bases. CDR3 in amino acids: CASSQKTDGSSYNEQFF. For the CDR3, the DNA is TGCGCCAGCAGCCAAAAAACCGACGGAAGCTCCTACAATGAGCAGTTCTTC.

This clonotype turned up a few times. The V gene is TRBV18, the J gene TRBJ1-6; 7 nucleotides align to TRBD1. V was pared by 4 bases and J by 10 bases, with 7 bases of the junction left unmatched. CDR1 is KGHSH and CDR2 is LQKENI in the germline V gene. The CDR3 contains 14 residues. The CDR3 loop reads CASSLLDRESPLHF. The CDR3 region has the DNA TGTGCCAGCTCACTCCTAGACAGGGAATCACCCCTCCACTTT. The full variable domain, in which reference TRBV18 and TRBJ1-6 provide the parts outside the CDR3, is NAGVMQNPRHLVRRRGQEARLRCSPMKGHSHVYWYRQLPEEGLKFMVYLQKENIIDESGMPKERFSAEFPKEGPSILRIQQVVRGDSAAYFCASSLLDRESPLHFGNGTRLTVT.

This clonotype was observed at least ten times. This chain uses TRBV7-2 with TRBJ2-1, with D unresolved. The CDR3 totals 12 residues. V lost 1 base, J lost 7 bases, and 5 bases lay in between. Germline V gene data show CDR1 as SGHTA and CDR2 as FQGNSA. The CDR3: CASSLVRNEQFF. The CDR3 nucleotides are TGTGCCAGCAGCTTAGTTCGTAATGAGCAGTTCTTC.

The CDR3 sequence: CASSKTGYGANVLTF. The CDR3 nucleotides are TGTGCCAGCAGCAAGACGGGGTATGGGGCCAACGTCCTGACTTTC. V gene TRBV12-3 or TRBV12-4 combines with J gene TRBJ2-6, with D tentatively TRBD2 (5 bases). V dropped 6 bases and J dropped 3 bases, with 12 bases sitting between them. The CDR3 is 15 residues long.

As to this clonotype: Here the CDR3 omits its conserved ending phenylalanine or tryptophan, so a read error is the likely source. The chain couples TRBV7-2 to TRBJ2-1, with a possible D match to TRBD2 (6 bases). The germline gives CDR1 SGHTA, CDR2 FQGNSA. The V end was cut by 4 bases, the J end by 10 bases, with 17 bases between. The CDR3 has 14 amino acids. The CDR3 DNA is TGTGCCAGCAGCTCTCGCAAACCTAGCGACGAGCAGTTCCTC. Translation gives CASSSRKPSDEQFL.

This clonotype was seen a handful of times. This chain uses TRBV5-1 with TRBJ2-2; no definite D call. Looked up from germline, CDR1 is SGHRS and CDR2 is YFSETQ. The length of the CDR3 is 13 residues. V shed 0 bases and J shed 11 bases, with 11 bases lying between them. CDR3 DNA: TGCGCCAGCAGCTTGGCCGGCCCGGTCGAGCTGTTTTTT. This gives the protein CASSLAGPVELFF.

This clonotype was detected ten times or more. The CDR3 DNA reads as TGTGCCAGCAGTGCAAGGGACACTGGCTACACCTTC. This gives the protein CASSARDTGYTF. The chain carries TRBV25-1 and TRBJ1-2, with D possibly being TRBD1 (6 bases). Germline-derived CDR1 and CDR2 are MGHDK and SYGVNS. V lost 4 bases and J 7 bases, leaving 10 bases between the germline ends. The CDR3 contains 12 residues.